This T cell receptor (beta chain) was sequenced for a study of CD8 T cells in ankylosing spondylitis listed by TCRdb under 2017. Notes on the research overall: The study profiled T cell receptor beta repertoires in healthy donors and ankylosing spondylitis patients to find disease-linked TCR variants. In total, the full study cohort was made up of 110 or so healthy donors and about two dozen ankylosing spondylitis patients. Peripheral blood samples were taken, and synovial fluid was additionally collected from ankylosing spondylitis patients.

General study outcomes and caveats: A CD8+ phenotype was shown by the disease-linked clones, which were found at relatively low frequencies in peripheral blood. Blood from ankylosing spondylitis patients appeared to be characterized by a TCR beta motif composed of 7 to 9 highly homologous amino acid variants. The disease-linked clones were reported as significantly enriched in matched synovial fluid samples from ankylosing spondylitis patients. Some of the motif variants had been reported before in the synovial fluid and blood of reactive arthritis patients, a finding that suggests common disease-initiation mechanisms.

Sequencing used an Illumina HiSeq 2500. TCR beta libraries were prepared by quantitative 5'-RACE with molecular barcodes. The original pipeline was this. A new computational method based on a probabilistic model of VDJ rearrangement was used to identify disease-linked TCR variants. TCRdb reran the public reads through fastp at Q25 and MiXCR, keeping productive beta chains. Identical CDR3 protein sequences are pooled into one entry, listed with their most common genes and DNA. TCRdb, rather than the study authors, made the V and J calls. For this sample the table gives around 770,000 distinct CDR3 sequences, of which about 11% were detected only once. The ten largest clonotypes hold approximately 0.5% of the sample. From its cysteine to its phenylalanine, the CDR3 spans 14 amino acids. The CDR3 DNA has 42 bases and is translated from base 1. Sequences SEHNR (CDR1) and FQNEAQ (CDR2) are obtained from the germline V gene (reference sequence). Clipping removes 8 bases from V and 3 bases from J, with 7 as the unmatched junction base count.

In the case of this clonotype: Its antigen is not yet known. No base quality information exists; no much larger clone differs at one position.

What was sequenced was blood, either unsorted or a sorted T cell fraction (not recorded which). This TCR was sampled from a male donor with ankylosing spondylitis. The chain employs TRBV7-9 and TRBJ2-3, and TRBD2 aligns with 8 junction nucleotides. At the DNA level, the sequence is TGTGCCAGCGATACTAGCGGAGGAACAGATACGCAGTATTTT. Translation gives CASDTSGGTDTQYF. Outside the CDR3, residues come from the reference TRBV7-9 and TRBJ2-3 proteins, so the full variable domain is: DTGVSQNPRHKITKRGQNVTFRCDPISEHNRLYWYRQTLGQGPEFLTYFQNEAQLEKSRLLSDRFSAERPKGSFSTLEIQRTEQGDSAMYLCASDTSGGTDTQYFGPGTRLTVL.